This T cell receptor beta chain was sequenced in a study of PD-L1 blockade in urothelial cancer. Study context: Enrolled patients had been treated previously with 0 to 3 chemotherapy regimens. Counts from blood samples showed a median of roughly 140,000 T cells. The study, taken as a whole, reports: In blood at 3 weeks, tumor-associated clones expanded more among patients with durable benefit.

The CDR3 is 15 amino acids. The trim removed 6 bases at V and 7 bases at J, leaving 10 bases unmatched. The germline V gene has CDR1 MNHEY and CDR2 SVGAGI. Time point reported: pretreatment peripheral blood. Regarding this clone: Its antigen is unknown.

PCRs each included synthetic TCR analog templates spiked in. Profiled with immunoSEQ multiplex PCR; TCRdb holds only in-frame clones, not every one. The sample has about 72,000 clones; roughly 90% are singletons. J is TRBJ2-1 and V is TRBV6-5, with 9 nucleotides matching TRBD1. This receptor was taken from a man between 65 and 85 years old with urothelial cancer. The sample here was PBMCs, taken around atezolizumab (anti-PD-L1) treatment. The CDR3 here is CASRQDRGDGNEQFF. In nucleotides, the CDR3 is TGTGCCAGCAGGCAGGACAGGGGCGATGGTAATGAGCAGTTCTTC.